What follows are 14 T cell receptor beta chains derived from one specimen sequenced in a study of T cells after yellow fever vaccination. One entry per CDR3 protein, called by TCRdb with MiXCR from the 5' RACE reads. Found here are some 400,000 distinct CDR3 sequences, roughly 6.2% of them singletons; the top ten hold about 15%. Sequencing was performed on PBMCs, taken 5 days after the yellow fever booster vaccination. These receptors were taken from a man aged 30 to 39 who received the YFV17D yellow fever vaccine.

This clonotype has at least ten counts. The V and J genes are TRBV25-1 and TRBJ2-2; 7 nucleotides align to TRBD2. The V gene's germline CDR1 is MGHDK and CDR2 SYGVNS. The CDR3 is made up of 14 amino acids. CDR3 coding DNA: TGTGGTTTCTTAGCGGGTAGTAACACCGGGGAGCTGTTTTTT. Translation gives CGFLAGSNTGELFF.

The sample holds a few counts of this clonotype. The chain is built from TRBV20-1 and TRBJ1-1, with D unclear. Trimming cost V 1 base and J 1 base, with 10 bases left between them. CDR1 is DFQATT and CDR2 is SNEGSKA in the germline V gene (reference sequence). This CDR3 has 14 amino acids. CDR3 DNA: TGCAGTGCTAGAGGCGGACGGACGAACACTGAAGCTTTCTTT. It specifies CSARGGRTNTEAFF.

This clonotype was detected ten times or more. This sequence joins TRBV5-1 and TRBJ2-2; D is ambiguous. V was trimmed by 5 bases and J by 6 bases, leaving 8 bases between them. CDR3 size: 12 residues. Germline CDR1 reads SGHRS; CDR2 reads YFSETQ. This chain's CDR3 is CASSVSSGELFF. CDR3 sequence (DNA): TGCGCCAGCAGTGTGAGTTCCGGGGAGCTGTTTTTT.

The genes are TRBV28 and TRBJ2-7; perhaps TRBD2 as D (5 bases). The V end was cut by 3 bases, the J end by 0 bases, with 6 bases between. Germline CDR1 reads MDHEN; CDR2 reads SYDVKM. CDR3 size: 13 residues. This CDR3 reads CASSFSDSYEQYF. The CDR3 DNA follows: TGTGCCAGCAGTTTTAGCGACTCCTACGAGCAGTACTTC.

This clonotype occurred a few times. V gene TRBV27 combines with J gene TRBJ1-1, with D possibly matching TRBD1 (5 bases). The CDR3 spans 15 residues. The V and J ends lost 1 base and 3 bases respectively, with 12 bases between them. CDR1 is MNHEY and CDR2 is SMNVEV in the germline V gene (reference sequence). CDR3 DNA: TGTGCCAGCAGTTTATGGGGCAGGGCTGACACTGAAGCTTTCTTT. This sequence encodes CASSLWGRADTEAFF.

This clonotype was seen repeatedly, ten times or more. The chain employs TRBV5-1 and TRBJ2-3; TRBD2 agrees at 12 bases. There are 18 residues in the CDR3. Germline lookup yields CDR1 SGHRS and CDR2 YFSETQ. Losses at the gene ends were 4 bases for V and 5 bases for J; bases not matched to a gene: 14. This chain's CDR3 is CASSIGMLAGGPGDTQYF. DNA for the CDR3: TGCGCCAGCAGCATTGGAATGCTAGCGGGAGGGCCCGGAGATACGCAGTATTTT. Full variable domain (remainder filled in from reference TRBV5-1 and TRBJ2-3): KAGVTQTPRYLIKTRGQQVTLSCSPISGHRSVSWYQQTPGQGLQFLFEYFSETQRNKGNFPGRFSGRQFSNSRSEMNVSTLELGDSALYLCASSIGMLAGGPGDTQYFGPGTRLTVL.

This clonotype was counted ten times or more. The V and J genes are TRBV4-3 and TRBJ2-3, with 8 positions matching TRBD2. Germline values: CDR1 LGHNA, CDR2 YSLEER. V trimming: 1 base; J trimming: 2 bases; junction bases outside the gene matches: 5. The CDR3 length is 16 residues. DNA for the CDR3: TGCGCCAGCAGCCAAGCACTAGCGGATTACACAGATACGCAGTATTTT. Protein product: CASSQALADYTDTQYF.

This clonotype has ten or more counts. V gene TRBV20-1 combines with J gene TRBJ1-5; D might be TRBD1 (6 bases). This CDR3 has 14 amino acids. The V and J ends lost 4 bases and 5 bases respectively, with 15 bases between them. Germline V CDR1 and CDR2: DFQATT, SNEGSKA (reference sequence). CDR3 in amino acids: CSATGGQGYQPQHF. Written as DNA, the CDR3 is TGCAGTGCTACCGGGGGGCAGGGTTATCAGCCCCAGCATTTT.

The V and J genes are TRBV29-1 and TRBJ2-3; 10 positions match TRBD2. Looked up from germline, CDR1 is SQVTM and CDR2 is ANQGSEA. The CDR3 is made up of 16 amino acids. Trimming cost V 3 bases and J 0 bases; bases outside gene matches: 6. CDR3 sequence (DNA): TGCAGCGTTGAGGGGGAAGCGGGAGGGAGCACAGATACGCAGTATTTT. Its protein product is CSVEGEAGGSTDTQYF.

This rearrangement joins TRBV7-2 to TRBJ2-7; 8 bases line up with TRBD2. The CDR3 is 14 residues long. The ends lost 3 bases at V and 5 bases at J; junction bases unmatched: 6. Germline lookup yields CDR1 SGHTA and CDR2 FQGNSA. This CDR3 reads CASSFPGGAHEQYF. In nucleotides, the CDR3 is TGTGCCAGCAGCTTTCCGGGGGGGGCTCACGAGCAGTACTTC. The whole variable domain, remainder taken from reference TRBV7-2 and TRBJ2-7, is GAGVSQSPSNKVTEKGKDVELRCDPISGHTALYWYRQSLGQGLEFLIYFQGNSAPDKSGLPSDRFSAERTGGSVSTLTIQRTQQEDSAVYLCASSFPGGAHEQYFGPGTRLTVT.

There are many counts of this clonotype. DNA of the CDR3: TGCAGTGCTAGACGTCTTCGAAACAAAAACATTCAGTACTTC. Its protein is CSARRLRNKNIQYF. V gene TRBV20-1 combines with J gene TRBJ2-4; D is unresolved. Germline V CDR1 and CDR2: DFQATT, SNEGSKA (reference sequence). The CDR3 runs 14 residues. V was shortened by 2 bases and J by 3 bases, with 11 bases between the two germline ends.

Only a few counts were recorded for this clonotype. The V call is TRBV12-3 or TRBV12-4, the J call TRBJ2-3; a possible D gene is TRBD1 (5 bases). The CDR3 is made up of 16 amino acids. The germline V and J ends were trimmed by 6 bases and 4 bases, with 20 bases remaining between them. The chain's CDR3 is CASSHSLGAIADTQYF. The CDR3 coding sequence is TGTGCCAGCAGCCACTCTCTTGGGGCGATCGCAGATACGCAGTATTTT.

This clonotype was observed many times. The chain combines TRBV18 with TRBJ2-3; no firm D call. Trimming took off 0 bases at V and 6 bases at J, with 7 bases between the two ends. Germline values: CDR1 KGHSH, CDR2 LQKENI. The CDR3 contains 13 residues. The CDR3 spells CASSPPGPDTQYF. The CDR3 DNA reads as TGTGCCAGCTCACCACCCGGCCCGGATACGCAGTATTTT.

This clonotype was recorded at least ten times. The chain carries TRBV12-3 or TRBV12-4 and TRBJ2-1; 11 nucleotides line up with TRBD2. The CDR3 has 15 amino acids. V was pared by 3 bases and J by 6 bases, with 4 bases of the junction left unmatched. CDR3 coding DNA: TGTGCCAGCAGTTTTGGGCTAGCGGGAGGCAATGAGCAGTTCTTC. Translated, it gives CASSFGLAGGNEQFF.